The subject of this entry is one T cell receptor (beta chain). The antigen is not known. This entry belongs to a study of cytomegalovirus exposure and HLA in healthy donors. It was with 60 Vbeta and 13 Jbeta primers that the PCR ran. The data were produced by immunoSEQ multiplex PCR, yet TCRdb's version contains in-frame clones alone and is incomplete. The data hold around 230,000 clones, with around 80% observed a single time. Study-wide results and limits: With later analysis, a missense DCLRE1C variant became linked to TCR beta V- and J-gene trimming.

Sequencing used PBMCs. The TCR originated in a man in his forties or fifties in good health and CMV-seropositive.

The CDR3 here is CASQTSPADTQYF. The CDR3 DNA follows: TGTGCCTCCCAGACTAGCCCGGCAGATACGCAGTATTTT. The chain joins TRBV6-6 to TRBJ2-3; the match to TRBD2 covers 7 bases. Germline V CDR1 and CDR2: MNHNY, SVGAGI (reference sequence). Trimming took 11 bases from V and 4 from J; bases not matched to a gene: 9. The CDR3 extends over 13 amino acids.